The 13 T cell receptor beta chains listed next were all sequenced from one sample in a study of T cells in Graves' hyperthyroidism and ophthalmopathy. Researchers took RNA transcripts and amplified the TCR beta CDR3 regions from them. First-round RT-PCR targeting the TCR CDR3 was performed with the HTBI primer set. From the multiplex PCR reads, TCRdb called clonotypes with MiXCR, one entry per CDR3 protein. The profile shows around 660,000 distinct CDR3 sequences, over 40% of them singletons. The sample consisted of peripheral blood or thyroid tissue (not recorded which). These receptors were taken from an adult man with Graves' disease, either hyperthyroidism or ophthalmopathy (not recorded which).

This clonotype occurred many times. The chain uses TRBV10-2 and TRBJ2-7; perhaps D is TRBD1 or TRBD2 (5 bases each). Trimming took 0 bases from V and 2 from J, leaving 11 bases between them. Per germline, CDR1 WSHSY and CDR2 SAAADI. The CDR3 spans 15 residues. CDR3 sequence reads: CASSESGDGPYEQYF. CDR3 bases: TGCGCCAGCAGTGAGTCGGGGGACGGACCCTACGAGCAGTACTTC.

This clonotype was observed many times. This chain connects TRBV10-3 to TRBJ1-5; D not resolved. Between the trimmed V and J ends, which lost 8 bases and 0 bases, there was a span of 11 bases. The CDR3 runs to 14 residues. Germline assignment: CDR1 ENHRY and CDR2 SYGVKD. The CDR3 DNA follows: TGTGCCATCGGATCGGGGAATAGCAATCAGCCCCAGCATTTT. It codes for CAIGSGNSNQPQHF.

The chain couples TRBV20-1 to TRBJ1-5; D unclear. This CDR3 contains 11 residues. The V gene's germline CDR1 is DFQATT and CDR2 SNEGSKA (reference sequence). CDR3 in DNA: TGCAGAGATAAGGGAGAGCAGCCCCAGCATTTT. Encoded protein: CRDKGEQPQHF.

This rearrangement joins TRBV19 to TRBJ2-7, with no clear D. V was cut by 2 bases and J by 2 bases, with 13 bases left in between. Germline assignment: CDR1 LNHDA and CDR2 SQIVND (reference sequence). This CDR3 has 15 amino acids. The CDR3 DNA is TGTGCCAGTAGTATATCTCCCCCGGCGACCTACGAGCAGTACTTC. Its protein is CASSISPPATYEQYF.

This clonotype was counted once. Just one base apart from a much larger clone, this may be a read error. V usage is TRBV2 and J usage is TRBJ2-5, with TRBD1 as a possible D gene (5 bases). The CDR3 has 12 amino acids. Germline CDR1 reads SNHLY; CDR2 reads FYNNEI. Trimming stripped 6 bases from V and 2 bases from J, with 7 bases between. CDR3 sequence (DNA): TGTGCCAGCAGGACAGAACAAGAGACCCAGTACTTC. Translating gives CASRTEQETQYF.

This clonotype was counted between two and nine times. The chain uses TRBV2 and TRBJ1-1; a possible D gene is TRBD1 (6 bases). The CDR3 consists of 15 residues. V lost 6 bases and J 1 base, leaving 15 bases between the germline ends. Germline V gene lookup returns CDR1 SNHLY and CDR2 FYNNEI. CDR3 protein: CASRRGRLGNTEAFF. CDR3 bases: TGTGCCAGCAGACGGGGGCGCTTGGGGAACACTGAAGCTTTCTTT.

The rearrangement links TRBV19 to TRBJ1-2, with 11 positions matching TRBD1. The CDR3 is 14 amino acids. CDR1 is LNHDA, CDR2 SQIVND, per germline (reference sequence). V shed 4 bases and J 7 bases; nucleotides not matched to a gene: 5. The CDR3 is CASSTGQGASGYTF. The CDR3 DNA reads TGTGCCAGTAGTACAGGACAGGGGGCTAGTGGCTACACCTTC.

At least ten counts were recorded for this clonotype. The chain links TRBV20-1 to TRBJ2-5; 9 positions agree with TRBD2. CDR1 and CDR2 from the germline V gene are DFQATT and SNEGSKA (reference sequence). With V trimmed by 1 base and J by 6 bases, 6 bases remained unmatched. The CDR3 sequence is 14 residues long. The CDR3 nucleotides read TGCAGTGCTAGAGTTGCGGGAGGGACGCAGACCCAGTACTTC. Translated, it gives CSARVAGGTQTQYF.

This clonotype came up many times. V is TRBV29-1 and J is TRBJ1-2, with 7 bases fitting TRBD1. Germline CDR1 SQVTM, CDR2 ANQGSEA. The CDR3 runs to 17 residues. The ends lost 7 bases at V and 7 bases at J; junction bases unmatched: 24. CDR3 loop: CSADAANRQGSLVGYTF. The CDR3 nucleotides read TGCAGCGCCGACGCCGCCAACAGACAGGGTTCGCTAGTTGGCTACACCTTC.

As concerns this clonotype: An end of the junction does not agree with germline; a read error may underlie this. V is TRBV7-6 and J is TRBJ1-6, with no clear D. Per germline, CDR1 SGHVS and CDR2 FNYEAQ. CDR3 size: 16 residues. The CDR3: CASSWEANSYNSPLHF. The DNA for the CDR3 is TGCGCCAGCAGCTGGGAGGCAAACTCCTATAATTCACCCCTCCACTTT.

The chain carries TRBV7-8 and TRBJ1-4; maybe TRBD1 (6 bases). The germline CDR1 and CDR2 sequences are SGHVS and FQNEAQ. Trimming removed 2 bases at V and 8 bases at J, with 12 bases between. The CDR3 has 14 residues. The CDR3 loop is CASSLTRGEEKLFF. The CDR3 DNA sequence: TGTGCCAGCAGCTTAACCAGGGGTGAGGAAAAACTGTTTTTT.

This clonotype was recorded many times. The chain uses TRBV7-2 and TRBJ1-6; D gene unclear. Germline V gives CDR1 SGHTA, CDR2 FQGNSA. The CDR3 length is 15 residues. The V gene lost 5 bases and the J gene lost 10 bases, with 18 bases spanning the gap. CDR3 loop: CASSARRGLESPLHF. CDR3 coding DNA: TGTGCCAGCAGCGCCCGGCGAGGGCTGGAATCACCCCTCCACTTT.

This clonotype was detected only a few times. The chain recombines TRBV12-3 or TRBV12-4 with TRBJ1-2, with 9 bases fitting TRBD1. This CDR3 has 14 residues. Trimming removed 6 bases from V and 6 bases from J; junction bases left unmatched: 8. CDR3 sequence (DNA): TGTGCCAGCAGAGGAACCGGGACAGGGAATGGCTACACCTTC. This encodes CASRGTGTGNGYTF.